Below, one T cell receptor beta chain is given with its context. This entry comes from a study of shared clonotypes between healthy human individuals. V was clipped by 2 bases and J by 5 bases, with 15 bases between them. The germline gives CDR1 MDHEN, CDR2 SYDVKM. The CDR3 loop spans 15 amino acids. Approximately 30,000 T cell genomes (around 0.2 ug DNA) went into each sorted-subset replicate. The assay was immunoSEQ multiplex PCR, and TCRdb's table has in-frame clones only and misses some. Among about 690,000 clones, about nine tenths were seen once, and the ten largest hold 34%. None of the donors, who were healthy HIV-negative adults, had recently had acute infections or vaccinations.

This sequence joins TRBV28 and TRBJ1-2, with D possibly being TRBD1 (5 bases). The sequenced material came from memory CD8+ T cells from PBMCs. Subset described: CD45RO+ cells pooled with CCR7-negative TemRA cells. This clonotype was obtained from a man between 18 and 29 years old in good health. Some clones in this sample may be carry-over from other donors' samples. The CDR3 DNA follows: TGTGCCAGCAGTTTAGTGCGGCGGGGGGGGTATGGCTACACCTTC. This translates into CASSLVRRGGYGYTF.